This TCR beta chain was found in a study of CD8+CD57+ T cells in acquired aplastic anemia (dated by TCRdb to between 2018 and 2020). Study-wide context: A mean of approximately 3 ug of DNA, ranging from 0.2 to 27.4 ug, was extracted from sorted CD4+ and CD8+ cells. For healthy donor samples, the average read count was about 10 million for CD4+ cells and approximately 11 million for CD8+ cells. Beyond this particular receptor, the publication reports: Around 27 CD8+ CDR3 sequences were shared between patients and controls but appeared highly expressed in patients and within their immunodominant clones. No significant difference in CD8+ Simpson's diversity was found between patients and healthy controls (P=0.060).

Genomic DNA was used as template for profiling of TCR beta VDJ combinations and CDR3 sequences. An Illumina HiSeq 2000 was the platform used for TCR repertoire sequencing. As for the authors' bioinformatics: Repertoire assessment relied on Simpson's diversity index, CDR3 size and DJ length profiles, and TRBV/TRBJ rearrangement plots. The most abundant DNA sequence in the deep sequencing data was defined as the immunodominant clone. CDR3 amino acid sequences were checked for sharing between subjects and were compared against published repertoires and the VDJdb database. TCRdb reprocessing: public reads trimmed at Q25 with fastp, clones called with MiXCR, in-frame beta chains kept. Rows matching on CDR3 protein sequence are summarized as one entry with the most common DNA and genes. V and J calls and clone size were set by TCRdb, not the authors. A total of approximately 99,000 distinct CDR3 sequences appear in this sample, about half of them only once. The biggest ten clones account for under 35% of the sample.

Regarding this clonotype: Its binding antigen is unknown. No much larger clone exists at a distance of one base, and base qualities are not known.

In this study, sorted CD4+ and CD8+ T cells from the blood of healthy subjects and of severe aplastic anemia patients had their TCR repertoires deep-sequenced. Ficoll-Paque density gradient centrifugation was used to isolate peripheral blood mononuclear cells. Before DNA extraction, CD4+ and CD8+ T cells were sorted with FACS or magnetic beads. There are 15 amino acids in the CDR3, from cysteine to phenylalanine inclusive. Just CDR3 DNA is preserved here, 45 bases in frame from base 1. Based on the germline V gene, the CDR1 and CDR2 sequences are SGHRS and YFSETQ. Relative to germline, V is missing 0 bases and J is missing 10 bases, with 7 bases of the junction outside any gene match.

Recombination connected TRBV5-1 to TRBJ1-6; 7 bases in the middle match TRBD1. This TCR came from a human donor in good health, serving as a control. Sequencing input: sorted CD4+, CD8+, or CD8+CD57+ T cells (not recorded which) from PBMCs. The CDR3 corresponds to CASSLVQGEGSPLHF. The sequenced DNA is TGCGCCAGCAGCTTGGTGCAGGGGGAAGGCTCACCCCTCCACTTT. The CDR3 plus the reference TRBV5-1 and TRBJ1-6 genes for the other parts give the full variable domain: KAGVTQTPRYLIKTRGQQVTLSCSPISGHRSVSWYQQTPGQGLQFLFEYFSETQRNKGNFPGRFSGRQFSNSRSEMNVSTLELGDSALYLCASSLVQGEGSPLHFGNGTRLTVT.